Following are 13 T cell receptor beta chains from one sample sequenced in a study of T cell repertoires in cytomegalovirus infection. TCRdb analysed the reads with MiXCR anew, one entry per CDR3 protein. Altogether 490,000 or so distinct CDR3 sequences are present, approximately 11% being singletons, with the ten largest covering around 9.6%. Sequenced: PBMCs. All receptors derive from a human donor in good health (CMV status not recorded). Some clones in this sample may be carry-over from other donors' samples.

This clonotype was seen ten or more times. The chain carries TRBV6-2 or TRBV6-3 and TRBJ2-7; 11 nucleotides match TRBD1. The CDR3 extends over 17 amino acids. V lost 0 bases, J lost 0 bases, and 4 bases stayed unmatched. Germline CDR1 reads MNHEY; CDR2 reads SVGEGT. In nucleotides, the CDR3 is TGTGCCAGCAGTTACTCGTTTGGGACAGGGGGCTCCTACGAGCAGTACTTC. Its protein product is CASSYSFGTGGSYEQYF.

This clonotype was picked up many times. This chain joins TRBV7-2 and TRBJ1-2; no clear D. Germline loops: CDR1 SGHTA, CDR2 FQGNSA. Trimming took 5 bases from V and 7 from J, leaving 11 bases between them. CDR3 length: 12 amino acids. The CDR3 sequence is CASSPGRGGYTF. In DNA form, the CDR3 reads TGTGCCAGCAGCCCCGGGAGAGGTGGCTACACCTTC.

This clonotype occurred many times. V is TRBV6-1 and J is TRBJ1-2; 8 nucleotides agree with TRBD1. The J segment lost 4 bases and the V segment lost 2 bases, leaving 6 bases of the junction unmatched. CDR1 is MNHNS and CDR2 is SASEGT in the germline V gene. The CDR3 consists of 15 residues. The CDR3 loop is CASSEPHRGGYGYTF. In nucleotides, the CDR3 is TGTGCCAGCAGTGAACCCCACAGGGGGGGCTATGGCTACACCTTC.

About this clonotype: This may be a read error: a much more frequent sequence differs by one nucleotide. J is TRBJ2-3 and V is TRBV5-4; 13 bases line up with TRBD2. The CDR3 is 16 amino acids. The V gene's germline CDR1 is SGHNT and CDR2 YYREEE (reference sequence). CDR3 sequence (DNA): TGTTCCAGCAGCACACGGACTAGCGGGGGCCCAGATACGCAGTATTTT. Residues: CSSSTRTSGGPDTQYF.

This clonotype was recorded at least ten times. The CDR3 nucleotides are TGTGCCAGCACCGGGGGGGTGGCCGGGGAGCTGTTTTTT. Protein product: CASTGGVAGELFF. The V gene is TRBV6-1, the J gene TRBJ2-2, with 8 bases fitting TRBD2. Trimming took 7 bases from V and 6 from J; bases not matched to a gene: 4. Looked up from germline, CDR1 is MNHNS and CDR2 is SASEGT. The CDR3 is made up of 13 amino acids.

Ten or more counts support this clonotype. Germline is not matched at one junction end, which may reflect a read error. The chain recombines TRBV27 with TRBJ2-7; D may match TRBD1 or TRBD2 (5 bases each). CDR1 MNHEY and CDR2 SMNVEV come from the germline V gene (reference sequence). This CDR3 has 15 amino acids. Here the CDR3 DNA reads TGTGCCAGCAGTCTATCCGGGGACCAATCCTACGAGCAGTACTTC. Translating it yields CASSLSGDQSYEQYF.

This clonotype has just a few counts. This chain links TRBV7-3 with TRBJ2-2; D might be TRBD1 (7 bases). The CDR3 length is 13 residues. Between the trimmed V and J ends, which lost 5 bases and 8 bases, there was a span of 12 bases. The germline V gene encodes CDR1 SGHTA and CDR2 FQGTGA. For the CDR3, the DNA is TGTGCCAGCAGCCTCCAGGGGGGTGGGGAGCTGTTTTTT. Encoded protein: CASSLQGGGELFF.

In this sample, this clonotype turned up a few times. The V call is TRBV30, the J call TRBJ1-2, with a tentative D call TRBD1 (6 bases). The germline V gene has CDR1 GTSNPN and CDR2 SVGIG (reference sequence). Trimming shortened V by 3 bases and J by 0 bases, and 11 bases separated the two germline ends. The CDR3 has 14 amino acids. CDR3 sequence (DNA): TGTGCCTGGAGCTCAGGGGTTGCTAACTATGGCTACACCTTC. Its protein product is CAWSSGVANYGYTF.

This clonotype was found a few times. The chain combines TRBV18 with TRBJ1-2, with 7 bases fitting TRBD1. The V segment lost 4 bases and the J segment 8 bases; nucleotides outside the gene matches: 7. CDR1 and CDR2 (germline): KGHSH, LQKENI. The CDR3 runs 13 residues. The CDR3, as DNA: TGTGCCAGCTCACGACAGGGCGAGGGAGGCTACACCTTC. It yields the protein CASSRQGEGGYTF.

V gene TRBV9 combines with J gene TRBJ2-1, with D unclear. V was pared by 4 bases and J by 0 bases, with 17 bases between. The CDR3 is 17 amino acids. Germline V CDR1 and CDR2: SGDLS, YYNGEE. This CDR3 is CASSRSGADSSYNEQFF. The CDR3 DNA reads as TGTGCCAGCAGCCGGTCGGGTGCGGATAGCTCCTACAATGAGCAGTTCTTC.

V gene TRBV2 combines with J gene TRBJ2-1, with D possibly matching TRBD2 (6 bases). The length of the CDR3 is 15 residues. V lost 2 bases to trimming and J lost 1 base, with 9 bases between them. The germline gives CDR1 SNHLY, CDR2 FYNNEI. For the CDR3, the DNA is TGTGCCAGCAGTGAAACGGGGACTTCCTACAATGAGCAGTTCTTC. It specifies CASSETGTSYNEQFF.

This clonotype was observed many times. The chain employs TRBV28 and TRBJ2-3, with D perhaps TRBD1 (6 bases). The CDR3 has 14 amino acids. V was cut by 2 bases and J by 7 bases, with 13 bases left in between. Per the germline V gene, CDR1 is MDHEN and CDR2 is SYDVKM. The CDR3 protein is CASSLMGAKNTQYF. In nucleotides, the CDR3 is TGTGCCAGCAGTTTAATGGGGGCTAAGAATACGCAGTATTTT.

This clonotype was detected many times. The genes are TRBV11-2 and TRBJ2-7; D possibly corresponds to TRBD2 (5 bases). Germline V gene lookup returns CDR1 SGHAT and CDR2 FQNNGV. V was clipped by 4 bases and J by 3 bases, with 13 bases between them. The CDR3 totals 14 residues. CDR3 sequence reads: CASSSRSGSYEQYF. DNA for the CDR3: TGTGCCAGCAGCTCCCGCAGCGGTAGCTACGAGCAGTACTTC.